This entry lists 10 T cell receptor beta chains sequenced from one sample in a study of cytomegalovirus exposure and HLA in healthy donors. The study ran its PCR with 60 Vbeta and 13 Jbeta primers. Method: immunoSEQ multiplex PCR; TCRdb's copy keeps in-frame clones and lacks some. The sample comprises 85,000 to 100,000 clones, about 79% of which are singletons, and around 3% rests with the top ten. Sample: PBMCs. These receptors came from a male donor in good health and CMV-seropositive.

There are a few counts of this clone. The chain recombines TRBV14 with TRBJ2-5, with 8 bases identical to TRBD1. J lost 4 bases, V lost 6 bases, and 4 bases had no gene match. The CDR3 contains 13 residues. The germline V gene encodes CDR1 SGHDN and CDR2 FVKESK. CDR3 nucleotides: TGTGCCAGCAGTTCGGACAGGGTAGAGACCCAGTACTTC. Translated: CASSSDRVETQYF.

This sequence joins TRBV6-5 and TRBJ1-5, with a weak D call TRBD1 (6 bases). With 2 bases removed from V and 6 bases from J, the gap between germline ends came to 14 bases. From germline, CDR1 is MNHEY and CDR2 SVGAGI. The CDR3 is 15 residues long. Here the CDR3 reads CASSYGPTGSQPQHF. The CDR3, as DNA: TGTGCCAGCAGTTACGGGCCTACAGGGAGTCAGCCCCAGCATTTT.

This clone was detected only once. The V call is TRBV6-5, the J call TRBJ1-2; 7 positions match TRBD1. The V gene end was trimmed by 5 bases and the J gene end by 3 bases; junction bases not matched to a gene: 6. CDR3 length: 14 amino acids. Germline CDR1 and CDR2: MNHEY and SVGAGI. The CDR3, as DNA: TGTGCCAGCAGTCGAGGGGGCGAGGACTATGGCTACACCTTC. Its protein is CASSRGGEDYGYTF.

The sample holds one count of this clone. The chain has TRBV5-8 and TRBJ1-5, with TRBD1 matching 10 bases. V was clipped by 3 bases and J by 2 bases; unmatched bases: 14. The CDR3 loop spans 19 amino acids. The germline V gene encodes CDR1 SGHTS and CDR2 YDEGEE. CDR3 amino acids: CASSWDLTGGLRGNQPQHF. The CDR3 region has the DNA TGTGCCAGCAGCTGGGACCTGACAGGGGGCCTTAGAGGCAATCAGCCCCAGCATTTT.

The V call is TRBV5-6, the J call TRBJ2-3, with 7 bases aligning to TRBD2. This CDR3 has 14 residues. Germline V lookup: CDR1 SGHDT, CDR2 YYEEEE. After removal of 4 bases from V and 5 bases from J, the junction contained 7 bases not matched to a gene. Here the CDR3 DNA reads TGTGCCAGCAGCCCCGCTAGCGGAGGAGATACGCAGTATTTT. This sequence encodes CASSPASGGDTQYF.

This chain uses TRBV4-2 with TRBJ1-1; possibly TRBD1 for D (5 bases). Germline V lookup: CDR1 LGHNA, CDR2 YNFKEQ. This CDR3 is built from 15 residues. Trimming took 1 base from V and 1 from J, leaving 10 bases between them. For the CDR3, the DNA is TGTGCCAGCAGCCAAGGAGTGGGGGGGAACACTGAAGCTTTCTTT. Translating gives CASSQGVGGNTEAFF.

The J gene is TRBJ2-3, the V gene TRBV7-3; tentatively, D is TRBD1 (5 bases). V dropped 1 base and J dropped 1 base, with 12 bases sitting between them. The germline CDR1 and CDR2 sequences are SGHTA and FQGTGA. The CDR3 sequence is 16 residues long. CDR3 in amino acids: CASSLSGGAGTDTQYF. CDR3 coding DNA: TGTGCCAGCAGCTTAAGCGGTGGGGCGGGCACAGATACGCAGTATTTT.

This rearrangement joins TRBV11-3 to TRBJ2-3; no reliable D call. From germline, CDR1 is SGHNT and CDR2 YENEEA. The CDR3 extends over 13 amino acids. The V end lost 1 base, the J end lost 2 bases, and 4 bases lay between the germline ends. CDR3 amino acids: CASSLGATDTQYF. The DNA for the CDR3 is TGTGCCAGCAGCTTAGGGGCCACAGATACGCAGTATTTT.

This sequence joins TRBV28 and TRBJ1-5; 7 bases fit TRBD1. This CDR3 has 14 residues. V dropped 6 bases and J dropped 3; count of bases not matched to a gene: 5. Germline CDR1 MDHEN, CDR2 SYDVKM. The CDR3 nucleotides are TGTGCCAGCAGCCTGGGACAGCCCAATCAGCCCCAGCATTTT. This encodes CASSLGQPNQPQHF.

V is TRBV30 and J is TRBJ1-2, with 7 bases identical to TRBD1. The CDR3 sequence is 19 residues long. The V gene end was trimmed by 0 bases and the J gene end by 2 bases; junction bases not matched to a gene: 18. CDR1 is GTSNPN, CDR2 SVGIG, per germline (reference sequence). CDR3 residues: CAWSVGRQRDRKRNYGYTF. The CDR3 coding sequence is TGTGCCTGGAGTGTAGGCCGCCAGAGGGACAGAAAAAGAAACTATGGCTACACCTTC.